The sequence of this TCR beta chain was determined in a study of blood T cell repertoires in COVID-19. The wider study: The samples span acute and convalescent COVID-19 from the United States, Italy and Spain. T cells, B-cell-depleted T cells, or PBMCs provided the cDNA or gDNA that served as material.

As originally analysed: For nucleated cells, counts were estimated from reference gene primer amplification. The repertoire was sequenced with immunoSEQ multiplex PCR; TCRdb's copy has only in-frame clones and lacks some. V, J and clone size are taken as reported in that table, and D and trimming were inferred from the DNA itself. Of around 140,000 clones in the sample, roughly 75% were seen once. The age range of participants was 18 to 89 years, with residence in under 30 US areas. Judged by abundance, this clone is medium-sized. Trimming left V 5 bases short and J 0 bases short, with 11 bases between. The length of the CDR3 is 15 residues. The germline CDR1 and CDR2 sequences are LNHDA and SQIVND (reference sequence).

The chain uses TRBV19 and TRBJ1-5; a weak D match, TRBD1 (5 bases). The sample taken for sequencing was PBMCs or T cells enriched from blood (not recorded which). This receptor was taken from a woman aged 45-65 years who had recovered from COVID-19. The CDR3 DNA reads as TGTGCCAGTAGTCTCGGGACTCATAGCAATCAGCCCCAGCATTTT. This sequence encodes CASSLGTHSNQPQHF. The whole variable domain, remainder taken from reference TRBV19 and TRBJ1-5, is DGGITQSPKYLFRKEGQNVTLSCEQNLNHDAMYWYRQDPGQGLRLIYYSQIVNDFQKGDIAEGYSVSREKKESFPLTVTSAQKNPTAFYLCASSLGTHSNQPQHFGDGTRLSIL.